One sample yielded the 18 T cell receptor beta chains listed below, sequenced in a study of T cell changes during pregnancy in multiple sclerosis. Sequencing used immunoSEQ multiplex PCR; TCRdb keeps in-frame clones, though not all of them. Of over 90,000 clones listed, roughly nine tenths are singletons. The sample was peripheral blood, taken in the second trimester of pregnancy. The receptors derive from a female donor in good health, enrolled as a control in a pregnancy study.

J is TRBJ2-5 and V is TRBV29-1, with D unresolved. CDR1 is SQVTM and CDR2 is ANQGSEA in the germline V gene. The V and J ends lost 4 bases and 1 base respectively, with 7 bases between them. The CDR3 loop spans 12 amino acids. The CDR3 DNA reads as TGCAGCGTTGTTTCCATCCAAGAGACCCAGTACTTC. It specifies CSVVSIQETQYF.

This clone was recorded a few times. The CDR3 sequence is CASIGTDYNSPLHF. The CDR3 nucleotides read TGTGCCAGCATCGGGACAGACTATAATTCACCCCTCCACTTT. The gene calls are TRBV2 and TRBJ1-6, with 7 positions matching TRBD1. J gave up 3 bases and V 7 bases, and 3 bases lay outside the gene matches. The CDR3 is 14 residues long. Germline V gene sequence: CDR1 SNHLY, CDR2 FYNNEI.

The CDR3 sequence is CASSLGGGANYEQYF. The CDR3 DNA sequence: TGTGCCAGCAGCTTGGGAGGCGGGGCCAACTACGAGCAGTACTTC. The V and J genes are TRBV5-6 and TRBJ2-7, with a possible D match to TRBD2 (6 bases). Deletions cut 0 bases from V and 3 bases from J, with 13 bases between. This CDR3 is 15 amino acids long. CDR1 and CDR2 from the germline V gene are SGHDT and YYEEEE.

The chain joins TRBV5-5 to TRBJ1-1; D call uncertain. Trimming pared 2 bases from V and 4 bases from J, leaving 12 bases between. The CDR3 totals 14 residues. Germline CDR1 reads SGHKS; CDR2 reads YYEKEE (reference sequence). CDR3 sequence: CASSLSVAGTEAFF. CDR3 coding DNA: TGTGCCAGCAGCTTAAGTGTTGCCGGCACTGAAGCTTTCTTT.

The gene calls are TRBV18 and TRBJ1-5; D is possibly TRBD1 (5 bases). V lost 3 bases, J lost 4 bases, and 10 bases lay in between. CDR3 size: 14 residues. Germline assignment: CDR1 KGHSH and CDR2 LQKENI. CDR3 nucleotides: TGTGCCAGCTCACCGTCAGGGTTTAATCAGCCCCAGCATTTT. Translated: CASSPSGFNQPQHF. Together with reference TRBV18 and TRBJ1-5, the CDR3 gives the full variable domain: NAGVMQNPRHLVRRRGQEARLRCSPMKGHSHVYWYRQLPEEGLKFMVYLQKENIIDESGMPKERFSAEFPKEGPSILRIQQVVRGDSAAYFCASSPSGFNQPQHFGDGTRLSIL.

This sequence joins TRBV4-3 and TRBJ2-5, with D possibly being TRBD1 (6 bases). V lost 0 bases and J 5 bases, leaving 10 bases between the germline ends. CDR1 and CDR2 (germline): LGHNA, YSLEER. The CDR3 spans 14 residues. The DNA of the CDR3 is TGCGCCAGCAGCCAAGAAATTAGGGGGGAGACCCAGTACTTC. Its translation: CASSQEIRGETQYF.

This chain connects TRBV5-1 to TRBJ1-2; no definite D call. The V gene lost 0 bases and the J gene lost 0 bases, with 6 bases spanning the gap. CDR1 is SGHRS, CDR2 YFSETQ, per germline. The CDR3 has 14 amino acids. CDR3 bases: TGCGCCAGCAGCTTGGAGCCGGCTAACTATGGCTACACCTTC. Its protein product is CASSLEPANYGYTF.

This sequence joins TRBV28 and TRBJ1-2, with 8 bases matching TRBD1. Germline V CDR1 and CDR2: MDHEN, SYDVKM. This CDR3 region has 15 residues. V shed 8 bases, J shed 8 bases, and the junction held 16 bases outside the gene matches. The CDR3 is CASLRTGWGMRGYTF. CDR3 coding DNA: TGTGCCAGCCTAAGGACAGGGTGGGGTATGAGAGGCTACACCTTC.

The chain has TRBV7-9 and TRBJ2-7, with a tentative D call TRBD2 (6 bases). CDR3 length: 12 residues. Germline CDR1 is SEHNR and CDR2 is FQNEAQ (reference sequence). The V end lost 7 bases, the J end lost 3 bases, and 10 bases lay between the germline ends. The DNA for the CDR3 is TGTGCCAGCACCCGGGGACTCTACGAGCAGTACTTC. Translating gives CASTRGLYEQYF.

The chain recombines TRBV27 with TRBJ1-2; TRBD1 matches at 7 bases. CDR3 size: 15 residues. V shed 4 bases, J shed 3 bases, and the junction held 8 bases outside the gene matches. CDR1 and CDR2 (germline): MNHEY, SMNVEV (reference sequence). The CDR3 region has the DNA TGTGCCAGCAGTTCCTACTACAGGGGCGACTATGGCTACACCTTC. Translated: CASSSYYRGDYGYTF.

The chain links TRBV15 to TRBJ1-6, with D maybe TRBD1 (5 bases). The CDR3 contains 14 residues. V lost 0 bases and J lost 12, with 12 bases in between. CDR1 and CDR2 (germline): LNHNV, YYDKDF (reference sequence). This CDR3 reads CATSRDRGTGPLHF. DNA for the CDR3: TGTGCCACCAGCAGAGATAGGGGCACGGGACCCCTCCACTTT.

The table lists this clone with a count of one. This sequence joins TRBV19 and TRBJ2-3; 8 bases match TRBD2. This CDR3 has 15 amino acids. CDR1 and CDR2 (germline): LNHDA, SQIVND (reference sequence). V trimming: 3 bases; J trimming: 4 bases; junction bases outside the gene matches: 6. CDR3 DNA: TGTGCCAGTAGTATTTACCCGGGAGGGCCAGATACGCAGTATTTT. Its protein is CASSIYPGGPDTQYF.

The gene calls are TRBV4-3 and TRBJ2-7; 7 nucleotides line up with TRBD2. Trimming removed 0 bases from V and 1 base from J; junction bases left unmatched: 6. The CDR3 covers 16 residues. Germline CDR1 LGHNA, CDR2 YSLEER. CDR3 amino acids: CASSQEVGSGSYEQYF. The DNA of the CDR3 is TGCGCCAGCAGCCAAGAGGTTGGTAGCGGGTCCTACGAGCAGTACTTC.

V and J are TRBV28 and TRBJ2-5, with 7 bases fitting TRBD2. This CDR3 region has 15 residues. Germline lookup yields CDR1 MDHEN and CDR2 SYDVKM. Trimming removed 5 bases from V and 5 bases from J; junction bases left unmatched: 11. The DNA for the CDR3 is TGTGCCAGCAGTCCCCGGAGGAGGGAGGGGGAGACCCAGTACTTC. Translating gives CASSPRRREGETQYF.

This clone was recorded only once. The V call is TRBV2, the J call TRBJ2-5; 8 nucleotides agree with TRBD2. Germline loops: CDR1 SNHLY, CDR2 FYNNEI. The CDR3 consists of 16 residues. The V segment lost 6 bases and the J segment 1 base; nucleotides outside the gene matches: 10. CDR3 region: CASRGTSGSFQETQYF. The DNA of the CDR3 is TGTGCCAGCAGGGGAACTAGCGGAAGTTTCCAAGAGACCCAGTACTTC.

In this sample, this clone turned up a few times. This rearrangement joins TRBV7-8 to TRBJ1-1, with D possibly being TRBD1 (5 bases). The CDR3 extends over 15 amino acids. Looked up from germline, CDR1 is SGHVS and CDR2 is FQNEAQ. V was shortened by 5 bases and J by 4 bases, with 17 bases between the two germline ends. CDR3 loop: CASSHPGRAVTEAFF. The CDR3 bases are TGTGCCAGCAGCCACCCAGGCAGGGCGGTCACTGAAGCTTTCTTT.

This clone was found a few times. The chain employs TRBV29-1 and TRBJ1-2, with D perhaps matching TRBD1 (5 bases). This CDR3 contains 11 residues. Trimming cost V 8 bases and J 8 bases, with 15 bases left between them. Germline values: CDR1 SQVTM, CDR2 ANQGSEA. The CDR3 bases are TGCAGCCAAAGATCGGGGGAGGGCTACACCTTC. This sequence encodes CSQRSGEGYTF.

The CDR3 sequence is CASSLASGSGTQYF. In nucleotides, the CDR3 is TGTGCCAGCAGCTTAGCCTCGGGTTCGGGGACCCAGTACTTC. This chain links TRBV11-3 with TRBJ2-5; the D is unclear. The V gene's germline CDR1 is SGHNT and CDR2 YENEEA. This CDR3 has 14 amino acids. The V end lost 1 base, the J end lost 7 bases, and 13 bases lay between the germline ends. Full variable domain (missing parts from reference TRBV11-3 and TRBJ2-5): EAGVVQSPRYKIIEKKQPVAFWCNPISGHNTLYWYLQNLGQGPELLIRYENEEAVDDSQLPKDRFSAERLKGVDSTLKIQPAELGDSAVYLCASSLASGSGTQYFGPGTRLLVL.